This T cell receptor beta chain was documented in a study of T cells after posttransplantation cyclophosphamide (dated by TCRdb to about 2016). With regard to the full study: Using TRB sequencing, the study followed how the T cell repertoire reconstituted after myeloablative bone marrow transplantation in which posttransplantation cyclophosphamide served as GVHD prophylaxis. Antigen receptor sequencing covered samples from 35 to 40 PTCy-treated patients and about 17 of their related bone marrow donors. Blood from all 30 or so PTCy patients with 1-year posttransplant specimens was subjected to TRB sequencing. Up to 3 additional blood samples from 2 to 5.2 years after transplant were also TRB-sequenced in 3 patients, as was pretransplant blood from a handful of patients. Because TRA and TRB clonality were tightly correlated in roughly 10 samples, subsequent TCR analyses were focused on TRB only. Public TRB sequences were searched against a database of over 3,000 sequences associated with responses to pathogens, tumor antigens, self-antigens and alloantigens.

Cut back by 3 bases and 5 bases, the V and J ends lie 10 bases apart. In the germline V gene, CDR1 corresponds to SGHAT and CDR2 to FQNNGV. Including the terminal cysteine and phenylalanine, the CDR3 comprises 13 residues. The only DNA kept is the CDR3, 39 bases in frame from the first base. The sample holds many counts of this clone. Its antigen target is currently unknown. No much larger clonotype is one base removed from it; base qualities were not supplied. The full study reports these points: The TRB repertoires of T cells infiltrating skin or the GI tract showed only limited overlap with the TRB repertoires found in blood. Donor-recipient similarity was low at 1-2 months but rose over the first year, and later blood repertoires were often dominated by donor CD8+ memory clones. Across approximately 45 patients, TRB clonality was highly associated with recipient CMV seropositivity and CMV reactivation, and diversity in PTCy patients was similar to diversity in CNI/methotrexate controls.

Genomic DNA was used for TRB sequencing, which was performed with the immunoSEQ assay at survey resolution or with the hsTCRB kit. On the study's bioinformatics: The immunoSEQ software was used for initial read processing, and the LymphoSeq R package was used for repertoire analyses. Clonality was calculated as 1 minus normalized Shannon entropy, and the Gini coefficient was also calculated for each TRB dataset. To infer phenotypes in unsorted samples, TRB sequences from sorted subsets of the recipient or donor were mapped onto the unsorted samples of the same recipient. TCRdb limited this immuneACCESS table to in-frame rearrangements with V and J called. A share of clones is missing; checked studies link under half to unresolved V genes, and the rest is unexplained. D and trimming were read from the DNA, whereas the V and J calls and clone size are those reported in that table. There are over 25,000 clones in this sample, and none of them is a singleton. Of the sample, 1.5% falls within the top ten clones.

Related bone marrow donors provided peripheral blood samples on the day of marrow donation. Mononuclear cells from peripheral blood and bone marrow were separated by Ficoll-Hypaque density centrifugation and then cryopreserved. Sequences were obtained from PBMCs. This sequence originates from a man aged 45-65 years in good health, CMV-negative, and a related stem cell transplant donor. The chain was built from TRBV11-2 and TRBJ1-1; TRBD1 is perhaps the D gene, given 6 matching bases. CDR3 sequence: CASSLKRGTEAFF. The DNA sequence is as follows: TGTGCCAGCAGCTTGAAGAGGGGGACTGAAGCTTTCTTT.